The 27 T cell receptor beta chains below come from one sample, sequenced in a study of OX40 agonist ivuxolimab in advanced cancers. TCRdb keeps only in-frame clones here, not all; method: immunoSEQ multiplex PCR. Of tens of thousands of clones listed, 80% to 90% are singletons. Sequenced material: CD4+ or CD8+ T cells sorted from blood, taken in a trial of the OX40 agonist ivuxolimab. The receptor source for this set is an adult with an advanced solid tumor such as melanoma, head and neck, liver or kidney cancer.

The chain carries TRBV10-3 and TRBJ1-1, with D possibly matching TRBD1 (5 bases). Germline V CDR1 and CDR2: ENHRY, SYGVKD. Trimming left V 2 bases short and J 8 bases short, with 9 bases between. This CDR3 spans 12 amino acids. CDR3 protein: CAISEGGGEAFF. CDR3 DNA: TGTGCCATCAGTGAGGGGGGGGGAGAAGCTTTCTTT.

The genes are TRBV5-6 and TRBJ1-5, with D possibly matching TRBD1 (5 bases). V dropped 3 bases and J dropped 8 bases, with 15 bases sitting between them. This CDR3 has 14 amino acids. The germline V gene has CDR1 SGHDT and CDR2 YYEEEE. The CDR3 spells CASSSQGPGEPQHF. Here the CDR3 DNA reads TGTGCCAGCAGCTCCCAGGGTCCGGGGGAGCCCCAGCATTTT.

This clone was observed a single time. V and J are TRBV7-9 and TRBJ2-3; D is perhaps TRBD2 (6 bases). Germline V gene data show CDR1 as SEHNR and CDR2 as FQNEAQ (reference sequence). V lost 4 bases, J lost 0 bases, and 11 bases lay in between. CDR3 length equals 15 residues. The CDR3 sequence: CASSSWEASTDTQYF. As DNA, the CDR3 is TGTGCCAGCAGCTCCTGGGAGGCGAGCACAGATACGCAGTATTTT.

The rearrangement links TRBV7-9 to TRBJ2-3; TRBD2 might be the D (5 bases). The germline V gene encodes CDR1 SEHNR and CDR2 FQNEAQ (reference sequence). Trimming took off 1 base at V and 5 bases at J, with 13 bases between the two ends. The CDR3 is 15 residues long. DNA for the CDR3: TGTGCCAGCAGCTTAGTGCGTGGAGGCCTAGATACGCAGTATTTT. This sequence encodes CASSLVRGGLDTQYF.

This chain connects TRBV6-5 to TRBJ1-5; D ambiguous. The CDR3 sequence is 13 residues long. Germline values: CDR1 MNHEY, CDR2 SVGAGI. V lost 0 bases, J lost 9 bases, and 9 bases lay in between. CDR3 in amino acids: CASSYSISGPQHF. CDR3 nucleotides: TGTGCCAGCAGTTACTCGATTTCCGGGCCCCAGCATTTT.

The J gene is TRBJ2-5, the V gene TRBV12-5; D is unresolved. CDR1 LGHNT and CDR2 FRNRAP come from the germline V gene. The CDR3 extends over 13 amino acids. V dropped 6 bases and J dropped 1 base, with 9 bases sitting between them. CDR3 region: CASGHGSQETQYF. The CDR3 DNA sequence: TGTGCTAGTGGCCATGGGTCCCAAGAGACCCAGTACTTC. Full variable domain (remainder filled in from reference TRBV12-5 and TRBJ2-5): DARVTQTPRHKVTEMGQEVTMRCQPILGHNTVFWYRQTMMQGLELLAYFRNRAPLDDSGMPKDRFSAEMPDATLATLKIQPSEPRDSAVYFCASGHGSQETQYFGPGTRLLVL.

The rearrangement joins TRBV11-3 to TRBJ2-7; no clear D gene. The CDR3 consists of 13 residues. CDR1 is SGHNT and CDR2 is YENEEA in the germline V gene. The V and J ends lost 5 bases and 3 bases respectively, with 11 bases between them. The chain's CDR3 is CASSHNSGYEQYF. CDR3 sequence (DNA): TGTGCCAGCAGCCACAATTCTGGCTACGAGCAGTACTTC. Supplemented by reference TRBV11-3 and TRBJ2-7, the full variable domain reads EAGVVQSPRYKIIEKKQPVAFWCNPISGHNTLYWYLQNLGQGPELLIRYENEEAVDDSQLPKDRFSAERLKGVDSTLKIQPAELGDSAVYLCASSHNSGYEQYFGPGTRLTVT.

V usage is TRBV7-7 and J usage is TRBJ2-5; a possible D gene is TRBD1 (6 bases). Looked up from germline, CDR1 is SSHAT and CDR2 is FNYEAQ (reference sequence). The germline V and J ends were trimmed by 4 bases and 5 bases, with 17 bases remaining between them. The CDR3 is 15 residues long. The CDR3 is CASSSRTGFEETQYF. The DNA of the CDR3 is TGTGCCAGCAGCTCCCGTACAGGGTTTGAGGAGACCCAGTACTTC.

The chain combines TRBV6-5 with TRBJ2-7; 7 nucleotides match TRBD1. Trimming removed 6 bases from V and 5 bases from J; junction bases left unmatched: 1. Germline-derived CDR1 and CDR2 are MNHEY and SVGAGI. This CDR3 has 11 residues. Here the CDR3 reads CASSDRDEQYF. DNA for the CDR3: TGTGCCAGCAGCGACAGGGACGAGCAGTACTTC.

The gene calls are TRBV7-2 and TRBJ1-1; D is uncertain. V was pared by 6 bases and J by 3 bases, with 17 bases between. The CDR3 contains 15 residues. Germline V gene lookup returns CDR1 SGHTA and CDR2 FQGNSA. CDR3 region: CASSNAPTSDTEAFF. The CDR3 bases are TGTGCCAGCAGTAATGCACCCACGTCGGACACTGAAGCTTTCTTT. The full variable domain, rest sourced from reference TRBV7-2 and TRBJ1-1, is GAGVSQSPSNKVTEKGKDVELRCDPISGHTALYWYRQSLGQGLEFLIYFQGNSAPDKSGLPSDRFSAERTGGSVSTLTIQRTQQEDSAVYLCASSNAPTSDTEAFFGQGTRLTVV.

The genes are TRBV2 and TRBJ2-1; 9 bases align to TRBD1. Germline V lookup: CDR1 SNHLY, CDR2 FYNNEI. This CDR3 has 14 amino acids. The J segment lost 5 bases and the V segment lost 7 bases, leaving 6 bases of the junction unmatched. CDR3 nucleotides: TGTGCCAGCAAAAGGGACAGGGATGACAATGAGCAGTTCTTC. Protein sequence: CASKRDRDDNEQFF.

The CDR3 here is CASSGQGGGETQYF. The CDR3 nucleotides are TGTGCCAGCAGTGGACAGGGAGGCGGGGAGACCCAGTACTTC. The chain couples TRBV2 to TRBJ2-5, with a tentative D call TRBD1 (7 bases). The CDR3 is 14 residues long. The germline CDR1 and CDR2 sequences are SNHLY and FYNNEI. Trimming removed 4 bases from V and 5 bases from J, with 14 bases in between.

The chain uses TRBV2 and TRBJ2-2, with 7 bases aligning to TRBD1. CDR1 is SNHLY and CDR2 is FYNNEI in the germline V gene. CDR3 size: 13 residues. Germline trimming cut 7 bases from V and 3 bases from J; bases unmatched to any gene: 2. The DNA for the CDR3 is TGTGCCAGCACCACAGGGGACACCGGGGAGCTGTTTTTT. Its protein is CASTTGDTGELFF.

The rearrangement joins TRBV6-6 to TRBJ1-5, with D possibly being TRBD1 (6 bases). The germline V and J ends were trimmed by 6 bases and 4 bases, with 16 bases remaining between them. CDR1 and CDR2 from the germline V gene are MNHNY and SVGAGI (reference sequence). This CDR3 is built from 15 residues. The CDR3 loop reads CASSPADRGNQPQHF. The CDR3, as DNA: TGTGCCAGCAGCCCAGCGGACAGAGGAAATCAGCCCCAGCATTTT.

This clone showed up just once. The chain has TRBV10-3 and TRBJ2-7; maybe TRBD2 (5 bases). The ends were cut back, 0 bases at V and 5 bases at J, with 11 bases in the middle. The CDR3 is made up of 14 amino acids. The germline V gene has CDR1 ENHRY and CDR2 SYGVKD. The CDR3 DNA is TGTGCCATCAGTGAGTCAAAAGCGGCCCACGAGCAGTACTTC. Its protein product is CAISESKAAHEQYF.

CDR3 loop: CASSFSYVEAFF. The CDR3 region has the DNA TGTGCCAGCAGCTTTAGTTACGTAGAAGCTTTCTTT. The rearrangement joins TRBV11-2 to TRBJ1-1; D remains unclear. CDR1 and CDR2 (germline): SGHAT, FQNNGV. The ends were cut back, 3 bases at V and 8 bases at J, with 10 bases in the middle. The CDR3 runs to 12 residues. Together with reference TRBV11-2 and TRBJ1-1, the CDR3 gives the full variable domain: EAGVAQSPRYKIIEKRQSVAFWCNPISGHATLYWYQQILGQGPKLLIQFQNNGVVDDSQLPKDRFSAERLKGVDSTLKIQPAKLEDSAVYLCASSFSYVEAFFGQGTRLTVV.

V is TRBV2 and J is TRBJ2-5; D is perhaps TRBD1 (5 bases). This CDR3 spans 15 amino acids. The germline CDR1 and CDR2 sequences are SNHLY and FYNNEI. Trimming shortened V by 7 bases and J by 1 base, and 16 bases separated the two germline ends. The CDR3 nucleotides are TGTGCCAGCAAAGCAACCCGACAGTTCCAAGAGACCCAGTACTTC. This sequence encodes CASKATRQFQETQYF.

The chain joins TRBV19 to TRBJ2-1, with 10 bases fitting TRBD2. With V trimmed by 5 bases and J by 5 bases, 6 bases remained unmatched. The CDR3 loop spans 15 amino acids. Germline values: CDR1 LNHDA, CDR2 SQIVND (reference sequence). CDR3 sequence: CASSPLAGGNNEQFF. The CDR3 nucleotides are TGTGCCAGTAGTCCATTAGCGGGAGGAAACAATGAGCAGTTCTTC.

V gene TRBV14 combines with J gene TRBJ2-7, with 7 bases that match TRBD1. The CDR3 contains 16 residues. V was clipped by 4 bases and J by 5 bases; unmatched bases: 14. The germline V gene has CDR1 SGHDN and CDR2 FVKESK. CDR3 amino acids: CASSPLWTGRQDEQYF. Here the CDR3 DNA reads TGTGCCAGCAGCCCGCTTTGGACAGGCCGCCAGGACGAGCAGTACTTC.

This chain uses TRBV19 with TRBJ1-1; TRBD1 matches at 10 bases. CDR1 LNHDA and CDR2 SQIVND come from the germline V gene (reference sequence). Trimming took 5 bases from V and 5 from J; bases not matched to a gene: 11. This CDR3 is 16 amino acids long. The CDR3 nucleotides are TGTGCCAGTAGTCCATTGGGGGGACAGGGGCGTACTGAAGCTTTCTTT. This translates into CASSPLGGQGRTEAFF.

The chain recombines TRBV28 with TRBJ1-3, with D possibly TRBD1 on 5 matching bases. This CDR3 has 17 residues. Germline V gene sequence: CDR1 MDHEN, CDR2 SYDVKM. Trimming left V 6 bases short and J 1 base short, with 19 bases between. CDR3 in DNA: TGTGCCAGCAGCACGGGAGGGCAGGGAACTTCTGGAAACACCATATATTTT. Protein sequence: CASSTGGQGTSGNTIYF.

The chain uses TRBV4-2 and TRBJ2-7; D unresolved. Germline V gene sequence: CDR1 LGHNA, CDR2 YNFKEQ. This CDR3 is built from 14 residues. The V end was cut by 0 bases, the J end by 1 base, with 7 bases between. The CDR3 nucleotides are TGTGCCAGCAGCCAAGATACCAGTTCCTACGAGCAGTACTTC. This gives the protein CASSQDTSSYEQYF.

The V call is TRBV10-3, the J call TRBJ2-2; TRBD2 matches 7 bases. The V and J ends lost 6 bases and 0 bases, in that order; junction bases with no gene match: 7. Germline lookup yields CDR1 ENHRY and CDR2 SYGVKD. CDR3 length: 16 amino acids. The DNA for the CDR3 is TGTGCCATCAGCAAAACCGGGACTACGAACACCGGGGAGCTGTTTTTT. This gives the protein CAISKTGTTNTGELFF.

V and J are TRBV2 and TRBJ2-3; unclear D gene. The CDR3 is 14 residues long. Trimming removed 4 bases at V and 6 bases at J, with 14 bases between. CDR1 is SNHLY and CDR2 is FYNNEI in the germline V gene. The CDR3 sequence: CASSAWTELDTQYF. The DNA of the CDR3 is TGTGCCAGCAGTGCATGGACCGAGTTGGATACGCAGTATTTT.

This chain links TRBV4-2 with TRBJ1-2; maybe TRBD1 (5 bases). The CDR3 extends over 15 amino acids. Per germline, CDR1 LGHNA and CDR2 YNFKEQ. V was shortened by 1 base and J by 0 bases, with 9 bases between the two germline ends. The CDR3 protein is CASSQGGTTNYGYTF. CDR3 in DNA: TGTGCCAGCAGCCAAGGGGGGACTACTAACTATGGCTACACCTTC.

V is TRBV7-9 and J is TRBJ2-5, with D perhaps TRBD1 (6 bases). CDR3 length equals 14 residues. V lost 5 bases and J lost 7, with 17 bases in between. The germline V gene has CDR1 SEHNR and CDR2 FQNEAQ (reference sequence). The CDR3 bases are TGTGCCAGCAGCACCCGGGACCGCAGGGGGACCCAGTACTTC. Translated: CASSTRDRRGTQYF.

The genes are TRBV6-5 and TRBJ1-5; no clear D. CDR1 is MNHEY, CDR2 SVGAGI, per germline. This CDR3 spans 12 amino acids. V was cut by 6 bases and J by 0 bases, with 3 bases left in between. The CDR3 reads CASRDSNQPQHF. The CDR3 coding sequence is TGTGCCAGCAGGGATAGCAATCAGCCCCAGCATTTT.